These 9 T cell receptor beta chains share one sample of origin, sequenced in a study of spatial heterogeneity in lung cancer. Time point described: blood at routine non-recurrence follow-up after resection. TCRdb re-called the 5' RACE reads with MiXCR, one entry per CDR3 protein. The sample contains about 70,000 distinct CDR3 sequences, nearly 9% of which appear only once. The specimen comprised PBMCs, sampled at follow-up. The receptors here all came from a female donor with early-stage non-small cell lung cancer.

In its sample, this clonotype was seen a few times. V usage is TRBV7-3 and J usage is TRBJ2-3, with 8 nucleotides matching TRBD2. Trimming removed 8 bases from V and 2 bases from J; junction bases left unmatched: 6. The germline V gene encodes CDR1 SGHTA and CDR2 FQGTGA. This CDR3 comprises 14 residues. The CDR3 reads CASSSGHYTDTQYF. CDR3 nucleotide sequence: TGTGCCAGCTCTAGCGGGCATTACACAGATACGCAGTATTTT.

This clonotype was recorded many times. The V call is TRBV28, the J call TRBJ1-3; D may be TRBD1 (5 bases). There are 15 residues in the CDR3. Germline loops: CDR1 MDHEN, CDR2 SYDVKM. Trimming took 6 bases from V and 2 from J, leaving 14 bases between them. The CDR3 here is CASSSRGRAGNTIYF. In nucleotides, the CDR3 is TGTGCCAGCAGCTCCCGGGGGAGGGCTGGAAACACCATATATTTT.

Only a few counts were recorded for this clonotype. The V and J genes are TRBV7-2 and TRBJ2-3, with D maybe TRBD1 (5 bases). Germline CDR1 reads SGHTA; CDR2 reads FQGNSA. V lost 1 base to trimming and J lost 2 bases, with 10 bases between them. This CDR3 comprises 15 residues. The CDR3: CASSLEGFSTDTQYF. CDR3 DNA sequence: TGTGCCAGCAGCTTAGAGGGGTTCTCCACAGATACGCAGTATTTT.

Many counts were recorded for this clonotype. This chain links TRBV29-1 with TRBJ1-2, with 7 bases identical to TRBD1. The CDR3 covers 15 residues. Looked up from germline, CDR1 is SQVTM and CDR2 is ANQGSEA. The V gene end was trimmed by 4 bases and the J gene end by 2 bases; junction bases not matched to a gene: 10. CDR3 amino acids: CSVVTGDDGNYGYTF. The CDR3 DNA follows: TGCAGCGTTGTTACAGGGGACGATGGGAACTATGGCTACACCTTC.

There are many counts of this clonotype. The J gene is TRBJ2-2, the V gene TRBV15, with 10 bases identical to TRBD2. The germline V gene has CDR1 LNHNV and CDR2 YYDKDF (reference sequence). This CDR3 has 17 amino acids. Unmatched junction bases numbered 3, after V lost 1 base and J lost 1 base. In nucleotides, the CDR3 is TGTGCCACCAGCAGAGGATTAGCGGGAGGGAACACCGGGGAGCTGTTTTTT. It encodes CATSRGLAGGNTGELFF. Supplemented by reference TRBV15 and TRBJ2-2, the full variable domain reads DAMVIQNPRYQVTQFGKPVTLSCSQTLNHNVMYWYQQKSSQAPKLLFHYYDKDFNNEADTPDNFQSRRPNTSFCFLDIRSPGLGDTAMYLCATSRGLAGGNTGELFFGEGSRLTVL.

This clonotype came up many times. This chain joins TRBV5-1 and TRBJ2-5; 9 bases match TRBD2. V was pared by 4 bases and J by 5 bases, with 9 bases of the junction left unmatched. The CDR3 has 15 residues. Germline CDR1 SGHRS, CDR2 YFSETQ. The chain's CDR3 is CASSLLAGQEETQYF. CDR3 nucleotides: TGCGCCAGCAGCCTACTAGCGGGCCAGGAGGAGACCCAGTACTTC. The complete variable domain, with remaining parts taken from reference TRBV5-1 and TRBJ2-5, reads KAGVTQTPRYLIKTRGQQVTLSCSPISGHRSVSWYQQTPGQGLQFLFEYFSETQRNKGNFPGRFSGRQFSNSRSEMNVSTLELGDSALYLCASSLLAGQEETQYFGPGTRLLVL.

The V gene is TRBV7-2, the J gene TRBJ1-4, with D perhaps matching TRBD1 (5 bases). CDR1 is SGHTA, CDR2 FQGNSA, per germline. The CDR3 consists of 13 residues. With 2 bases removed from V and 8 bases from J, the gap between germline ends came to 9 bases. Written as DNA, the CDR3 is TGTGCCAGCAGCTTACAGACAGAGGAAAAACTGTTTTTT. This encodes CASSLQTEEKLFF.

This clonotype was counted ten times or more. The chain joins TRBV30 to TRBJ2-1; the match to TRBD2 covers 11 bases. V dropped 1 base and J dropped 8; count of bases not matched to a gene: 7. The CDR3 runs 15 residues. Germline CDR1 is GTSNPN and CDR2 is SVGIG (reference sequence). The CDR3 DNA follows: TGTGCCTGGAGTGGAACTAGCGGGAGAGGGTATGAGCAGTTCTTC. This translates into CAWSGTSGRGYEQFF.

This clonotype showed up many times. The genes are TRBV3-1 and TRBJ1-1; 7 bases align to TRBD1. V lost 4 bases and J lost 6; bases outside the gene matches: 8. Germline CDR1 and CDR2: LGHDT and YNNKEL (reference sequence). The CDR3 runs 14 residues. The CDR3 region has the DNA TGTGCCAGCAGCCCACAGGGGCGGGCCGCTGAAGCTTTCTTT. The encoded protein is CASSPQGRAAEAFF.